A single T cell receptor beta chain is shown here with its context. Its antigen is not identified. Between the trimmed V and J ends, which lost 1 base and 3 bases, there was a span of 13 bases. The germline gives CDR1 LGHNA, CDR2 YSLEER. This CDR3 comprises 15 residues. The table came from immunoSEQ multiplex PCR; TCRdb's copy has only in-frame clones and leaves some out. The repertoire consists of about 150,000 clones, with roughly 87% occurring once and the leading ten covering approximately 6.2%. This entry comes from a study of T cell responses to AZD1222 COVID-19 vaccine. Broader study findings: The breadth and depth of Spike-specific TCRs increased once two AZD1222 doses had been given. None of the repertoires were sampled until the peak T cell response had passed. Across the whole spike, CD4 TCRs peaked at regions 160-218 and 743-854.

V usage is TRBV4-3 and J usage is TRBJ2-7, with a weak D call TRBD2 (7 bases). The receptor was isolated from an adult who received the AZD1222 COVID-19 vaccine. Sequences were derived from peripheral blood, sampled 28 days after the second AZD1222 dose. The CDR3 here is CASSQGGGANYEQYF. In DNA, the CDR3 is TGCGCCAGCAGCCAAGGGGGGGGCGCTAACTACGAGCAGTACTTC.